The 8 T cell receptor beta chains given below trace back to one sample, sequenced in a study of blood T cell repertoires in COVID-19. Repertoires were generated with immunoSEQ multiplex PCR, while TCRdb's copy carries only in-frame clones and drops some. The top ten clones hold over 8.5% of a sample with 120,000 to 150,000 clones, roughly 89% of them seen once. What was sequenced was peripheral blood. The origin of the receptors is a woman aged 45-60 years with active or convalescent COVID-19.

The rearrangement uses TRBV6-6 and TRBJ2-7, with 7 nucleotides matching TRBD2. The germline CDR1 and CDR2 sequences are MNHNY and SVGAGI (reference sequence). There are 12 residues in the CDR3. Losses at the gene ends were 4 bases for V and 7 bases for J; bases not matched to a gene: 4. The CDR3 nucleotides read TGTGCCAGCAGTTCCCGGGGGGAAGAGCAGTACTTC. Residues: CASSSRGEEQYF.

The V and J genes are TRBV4-1 and TRBJ2-7; 14 nucleotides align to TRBD2. The germline CDR1 and CDR2 sequences are MGHRA and YSYEKL. The junction had 2 bases not matched to a gene; V was cut back by 4 bases and J by 3 bases. The CDR3 extends over 15 amino acids. CDR3 loop: CASSPGLAGDYEQYF. CDR3 in DNA: TGCGCCAGCAGCCCGGGACTAGCGGGAGACTACGAGCAGTACTTC.

This clone is judged medium-sized. V gene TRBV25-1 combines with J gene TRBJ1-6; the D gene is possibly TRBD1 (5 bases). Germline CDR1 reads MGHDK; CDR2 reads SYGVNS. V lost 3 bases and J 7 bases, leaving 7 bases between the germline ends. This CDR3 has 13 residues. The CDR3 region has the DNA TGTGCCAGCAGTGACAGGGTGAATTCACCCCTCCACTTT. This codes for CASSDRVNSPLHF. Supplemented by reference TRBV25-1 and TRBJ1-6, the full variable domain reads EADIYQTPRYLVIGTGKKITLECSQTMGHDKMYWYQQDPGMELHLIHYSYGVNSTEKGDLSSESTVSRIRTEHFPLTLESARPSHTSQYLCASSDRVNSPLHFGNGTRLTVT.

This clone occurred once. This rearrangement joins TRBV7-9 to TRBJ2-7; D possibly corresponds to TRBD1 (7 bases). CDR3 length: 14 amino acids. The germline V gene has CDR1 SEHNR and CDR2 FQNEAQ (reference sequence). With 5 bases removed from V and 6 bases from J, the gap between germline ends came to 17 bases. The CDR3 spells CASSPPGGGLEQYF. The CDR3 DNA follows: TGTGCCAGCAGCCCTCCAGGGGGAGGCCTCGAGCAGTACTTC.

This clone was picked up a small number of times. The rearrangement links TRBV7-2 to TRBJ2-3; the match to TRBD1 covers 10 bases. The CDR3 length is 15 residues. Germline V gene lookup returns CDR1 SGHTA and CDR2 FQGNSA. V shed 6 bases and J 5 bases; nucleotides not matched to a gene: 8. The CDR3 protein is CASSMGTGAIDTQYF. In nucleotides, the CDR3 is TGTGCCAGCAGTATGGGGACAGGGGCAATAGATACGCAGTATTTT.

This clone was observed a handful of times. The chain has TRBV27 and TRBJ2-7; 7 nucleotides align to TRBD2. This CDR3 has 17 residues. J lost 0 bases, V lost 0 bases, and 8 bases had no gene match. The V gene's germline CDR1 is MNHEY and CDR2 SMNVEV (reference sequence). The CDR3 protein is CASSLSRRGGASYEQYF. The CDR3 DNA reads TGTGCCAGCAGTTTATCTAGGAGGGGAGGGGCCTCCTACGAGCAGTACTTC.

The chain is built from TRBV9 and TRBJ1-6, with D unclear. Between the trimmed V and J ends, which lost 0 bases and 7 bases, there was a span of 11 bases. Germline CDR1 SGDLS, CDR2 YYNGEE. There are 15 residues in the CDR3. The CDR3 is CASSVGTTENSPLHF. CDR3 nucleotides: TGTGCCAGCAGCGTAGGGACTACGGAGAATTCACCCCTCCACTTT.

This clone was seen more than once but under ten times. The chain combines TRBV18 with TRBJ1-2; D is perhaps TRBD1 (5 bases). Trimming stripped 1 base from V and 7 bases from J, with 16 bases between. Germline CDR1 is KGHSH and CDR2 is LQKENI. This CDR3 region has 15 residues. The CDR3 is CASSPLAGKGGGYTF. CDR3 nucleotides: TGTGCCAGCTCACCACTAGCAGGGAAGGGTGGTGGCTACACCTTC.